A selection of T cell receptor beta chains follows, all from one sample in a study of beta chain features in type 1 diabetes. Data came from immunoSEQ multiplex PCR; TCRdb stores just in-frame clones and leaves some out. The repertoire holds hundreds of thousands of clones, with 11% to 15% as singletons. The sample comprised naive CD4+ T cells from blood. These receptors all come from a man between 18 and 29 years old with type 1 diabetes. Both conserved end residues are part of each CDR3. The D gene is left open where the match is weak. Clone size is given for some rows only: seen once, a few or many times, or a class if the clone is expanded.

D gene	V gene	clone size	J gene	CDR3 length	CDR3 protein	CDR3 DNA
NA	TRBV6-5	NA	TRBJ2-5	11	CASRWVETQYF	TGTGCCAGCAGATGGGTTGAGACCCAGTACTTC
TRBD2	TRBV5-1	few	TRBJ2-3	15	CASSYPSGGPNTQYF	TGCGCCAGCAGCTATCCTAGCGGGGGCCCGAATACGCAGTATTTT
TRBD1	TRBV23-1	NA	TRBJ1-5	17	CASSLGQGVHSNQPQHF	TGCGCCAGCAGTCTAGGACAGGGGGTTCATAGCAATCAGCCCCAGCATTTT
NA	TRBV5-5	few	TRBJ2-4	13	CASSLEPGNIQYF	TGTGCCAGCAGCTTGGAGCCGGGAAACATTCAGTACTTC
TRBD2	TRBV9	NA	TRBJ2-7	13	CASSVAGSYEQYF	TGTGCCAGCAGTGTAGCGGGGTCCTACGAGCAGTACTTC
TRBD1	TRBV11-2	NA	TRBJ2-4	13	CASSIGQENIQYF	TGTGCCAGCAGCATCGGACAGGAAAACATTCAGTACTTC
NA	TRBV6-5	few	TRBJ2-1	11	CASSYWDEQFF	TGTGCCAGCAGTTACTGGGATGAGCAGTTCTTC
NA	TRBV29-1	few	TRBJ2-3	12	CSVLHGTDTQYF	TGCAGCGTACTACACGGCACAGATACGCAGTATTTT
TRBD1	TRBV25-1	NA	TRBJ2-7	16	CASSGLTGQGAYEQYF	TGTGCCAGCAGTGGGTTAACGGGACAGGGGGCTTACGAGCAGTACTTC
TRBD1	TRBV4-2	few	TRBJ2-7	17	CASSLGAQGRTSYEQYF	TGTGCCAGCAGCTTAGGAGCACAGGGGAGAACCTCTTACGAGCAGTACTTC
NA	TRBV29-1	NA	TRBJ2-6	14	CSVVWSPGANVLTF	TGCAGCGTTGTCTGGAGCCCAGGGGCCAACGTCCTGACTTTC
NA	TRBV11-2	NA	TRBJ1-1	14	CASSLVGTGTEAFF	TGTGCCAGCAGCTTAGTAGGGACCGGCACTGAAGCTTTCTTT
NA	TRBV27	NA	TRBJ1-5	15	CASSLVGVGGQPQHF	TGTGCCAGCAGTTTGGTAGGGGTTGGGGGTCAGCCCCAGCATTTT
NA	TRBV4-1	NA	TRBJ2-3	14	CASRRTASTDTQYF	TGCGCCAGCAGGCGGACGGCTAGCACAGATACGCAGTATTTT
TRBD1	TRBV6-5	NA	TRBJ1-2	14	CASSYLDRDKGYTF	TGTGCCAGCAGTTACTTGGACAGGGATAAGGGCTACACCTTC
NA	TRBV30	few	TRBJ2-1	12	CAWSVRGGSRFF	TGTGCCTGGAGTGTACGAGGGGGTAGTCGGTTCTTC
TRBD1	TRBV5-4	NA	TRBJ1-1	15	CASSQAGQHNTEAFF	TGTGCCAGCAGCCAGGCGGGACAGCACAACACTGAAGCTTTCTTT
NA	TRBV30	NA	TRBJ2-7	14	CAWSTIGAVYEQYF	TGTGCCTGGAGTACGATAGGAGCGGTCTACGAGCAGTACTTC
NA	TRBV30	NA	TRBJ2-1	12	CAWAPNYNEQFF	TGTGCCTGGGCCCCAAACTACAATGAGCAGTTCTTC
NA	TRBV12-5	NA	TRBJ2-3	15	CASGLVLDSTDTQYF	TGTGCTAGTGGTTTGGTCCTCGACAGCACAGATACGCAGTATTTT
NA	TRBV4-1	NA	TRBJ1-2	15	CASSFQLIGADGYTF	TGCGCCAGCAGCTTCCAACTCATAGGGGCTGATGGCTACACCTTC
TRBD1	TRBV7-6	NA	TRBJ2-3	19	CASSHLPLGQGETTDTQYF	TGTGCCAGCAGCCATCTTCCCCTAGGACAGGGGGAAACGACAGATACGCAGTATTTT
NA	TRBV2	NA	TRBJ2-1	15	CASSDRSFSYNEQFF	TGTGCCAGTTCAGACAGGTCTTTTTCCTACAATGAGCAGTTCTTC
NA	TRBV19	NA	TRBJ2-5	11	CASSKQETQYF	TGTGCCAGTAGTAAACAAGAGACCCAGTACTTC
TRBD1	TRBV6-5	NA	TRBJ2-3	15	CASSYRDRGPDTQYF	TGTGCCAGCAGTTACCGGGACAGGGGGCCAGATACGCAGTATTTT
NA	TRBV2	NA	TRBJ2-1	18	CASSDSGEATASSDEQFF	TGTGCCAGCAGTGATAGTGGGGAAGCGACCGCCTCTAGCGATGAGCAGTTCTTC
TRBD1	TRBV4-1	few	TRBJ2-4	18	CASSQGTGEKLAKNIQYF	TGCGCCAGCAGCCAAGGAACAGGGGAGAAACTAGCCAAAAACATTCAGTACTTC
NA	TRBV29-1	few	TRBJ2-1	13	CSVVSYSYNEQFF	TGCAGCGTTGTATCATATTCCTACAATGAGCAGTTCTTC
NA	TRBV7-2	NA	TRBJ2-3	14	CASSLVTGSDTQYF	TGTGCCAGCAGCTTAGTCACGGGATCAGATACGCAGTATTTT
NA	TRBV18	few	TRBJ1-1	14	CASSPPRGDTEAFF	TGTGCCAGCTCACCACCAAGAGGGGACACTGAAGCTTTCTTT
TRBD1	TRBV5-1	few	TRBJ2-7	16	CASQISPGQGSYEQYF	TGCGCCAGCCAAATTTCGCCGGGACAGGGTTCCTACGAGCAGTACTTC
NA	TRBV29-1	NA	TRBJ1-1	13	CSVGRDTNTEAFF	TGCAGCGTTGGCCGGGATACGAACACTGAAGCTTTCTTT
NA	TRBV29-1	few	TRBJ1-4	14	CSVEPRATNEKLFF	TGCAGCGTTGAACCCAGGGCCACTAATGAAAAACTGTTTTTT
NA	TRBV7-9	few	TRBJ1-1	14	CASSPGRLNTEAFF	TGTGCCAGCAGCCCGGGACGGTTGAACACTGAAGCTTTCTTT
NA	TRBV4-2	NA	TRBJ2-1	13	CASSQEGLAEQFF	TGTGCCAGCAGCCAAGAAGGTTTGGCTGAGCAGTTCTTC
TRBD1	TRBV7-2	NA	TRBJ2-3	14	CASSGQGKSDTQYF	TGTGCCAGCAGTGGACAGGGAAAGTCGGATACGCAGTATTTT
TRBD2	TRBV11-1	NA	TRBJ2-5	16	CASSLRVAGSLETQYF	TGTGCCAGCAGCCTGCGGGTAGCGGGGAGCTTGGAGACCCAGTACTTC
NA	TRBV15	few	TRBJ2-5	13	CATGADRAREQYF	TGTGCCACGGGGGCGGACAGAGCGCGGGAGCAGTACTTC
TRBD2	TRBV4-1	few	TRBJ2-5	18	CASSQDVGLASGGETQYF	TGCGCCAGCAGCCAAGATGTGGGACTAGCATCGGGGGGAGAGACCCAGTACTTC
TRBD2	TRBV30	NA	TRBJ2-1	16	CAWSVRAGGLYNEQFF	TGTGCCTGGAGTGTACGGGCGGGAGGTCTGTACAATGAGCAGTTCTTC
TRBD2	TRBV13	few	TRBJ2-7	16	CASSSSQREGTHEQYF	TGTGCCAGCAGCTCCTCCCAGCGGGAGGGAACCCACGAGCAGTACTTC
NA	TRBV2	NA	TRBJ1-1	13	CASSQQGTTEAFF	TGTGCCAGCAGTCAGCAGGGAACCACTGAAGCTTTCTTT
NA	TRBV6-1	NA	TRBJ2-1	14	CASSAKRSYNEQFF	TGTGCCAGCAGTGCGAAGCGATCCTACAATGAGCAGTTCTTC
TRBD1	TRBV11-2	NA	TRBJ1-4	15	CASSRTGDQYEKLFF	TGTGCCAGCAGCCGCACAGGGGATCAATACGAAAAACTGTTTTTT
TRBD1	TRBV5-8	NA	TRBJ1-2	15	CASSHRDRGSGGYTF	TGTGCCAGCAGCCATAGGGACAGGGGTTCAGGCGGCTACACCTTC
TRBD1	TRBV10-3	NA	TRBJ1-6	12	CAIRQGNSPLHF	TGTGCCATCAGACAGGGGAATTCACCCCTCCACTTT
NA	TRBV4-3	few	TRBJ2-7	16	CASSQPGRLPTYEQYF	TGCGCCAGCAGCCAACCCGGACGGTTGCCAACCTACGAGCAGTACTTC
NA	TRBV6-5	few	TRBJ1-5	16	CASSYSMMGGYQPQHF	TGTGCCAGCAGTTACTCGATGATGGGGGGATATCAGCCCCAGCATTTT